The T cell receptor (beta chain) under discussion was sequenced for a study of blood T cell repertoires in COVID-19. The wider study: Italy, Spain and the United States were the sources of the convalescent and acute COVID-19 samples.

CDR1 SGHNT and CDR2 YYREEE come from the germline V gene (reference sequence). The ends lost 3 bases at V and 7 bases at J; junction bases unmatched: 5. CDR3 size: 14 residues. Profiled with immunoSEQ multiplex PCR; TCRdb holds only in-frame clones, not every one. Altogether about 270,000 clones are present, 80% to 90% being singletons, with the ten largest covering approximately 10%. The chain combines TRBV5-4 with TRBJ2-1; the match to TRBD1 covers 9 bases. This TCR came from a woman between 45 and 65 years old who had recovered from COVID-19. The specimen was peripheral blood. DNA of the CDR3: TGTGCCAGCAGCTCGGGACAGGGTTGGAATGAGCAGTTCTTC. Its protein product is CASSSGQGWNEQFF.